The next 24 T cell receptor beta chains were all read from a single sample in a study of vaccination and CD4 T cells after COVID-19. The assay that was used to sequence DNA from cultured CD4+ T cells was the Oncomine TCR Beta short-read assay. MiXCR, applied by TCRdb to the PCR reads, yields one record per CDR3 protein. Counted here are 9,500 to 14,000 distinct CDR3 sequences, 44% occurring once; the ten biggest clones make up approximately 35%. Described treatment: 10-day PBMC culture with coronavirus spike peptide pools or control peptides (ViraFEST assay). These receptors have no identified antigens. Sequencing was performed on CD4+ T cells from blood, cultured in vitro. Receptors were obtained from a human donor who had recovered from COVID-19.

The rearrangement joins TRBV20-1 to TRBJ1-1; D is perhaps TRBD1 (5 bases). The germline V gene encodes CDR1 DFQATT and CDR2 SNEGSKA (reference sequence). The V and J ends lost 2 bases and 0 bases respectively, with 25 bases between them. CDR3 size: 19 residues. The CDR3 sequence is CSARPPFRDGVLMNTEAFF. CDR3 nucleotide sequence: TGCAGTGCTAGACCTCCCTTCCGGGACGGAGTTTTAATGAACACTGAAGCTTTCTTT.

This clonotype has only a few counts. An end of the junction does not agree with germline; a read error may underlie this. The chain carries TRBV20-1 and TRBJ1-6; D may be TRBD1 (6 bases). Germline loops: CDR1 DFQATT, CDR2 SNEGSKA (reference sequence). CDR3 length equals 17 residues. Here the CDR3 DNA reads TGCAGTGCTAGAGCTAACCGGGGGGCCTCCTTAAATTCACTCCTCCACTTT. As protein: CSARANRGASLNSLLHF.

J is TRBJ2-3 and V is TRBV6-1, with 8 bases identical to TRBD1. Germline lookup yields CDR1 MNHNS and CDR2 SASEGT. V shed 5 bases, J shed 5 bases, and the junction held 15 bases outside the gene matches. The CDR3 spans 17 residues. The CDR3 DNA reads as TGTGCCAGCAGTCCTATAACCGGGACAGGATTTCGAGATACGCAGTATTTT. Residues: CASSPITGTGFRDTQYF.

This clonotype turned up a few times. This rearrangement joins TRBV6-5 to TRBJ1-1; TRBD1 is a possible D gene (6 bases). This CDR3 contains 13 residues. Looked up from germline, CDR1 is MNHEY and CDR2 is SVGAGI. V was shortened by 2 bases and J by 4 bases, with 8 bases between the two germline ends. The CDR3 DNA follows: TGTGCCAGCAGTTACGACAGGCTCACTGAAGCTTTCTTT. Translation: CASSYDRLTEAFF.

The genes are TRBV7-2 and TRBJ1-3; TRBD1 might be the D (5 bases). Germline V gene sequence: CDR1 SGHTA, CDR2 FQGNSA. V was clipped by 5 bases and J by 0 bases, with 11 bases between them. The CDR3 extends over 15 amino acids. The CDR3 DNA is TGTGCCAGCAGCCTAGGGGTGCACTCTGGAAACACCATATATTTT. Amino acid sequence: CASSLGVHSGNTIYF.

This clonotype was seen only a few times. The chain couples TRBV12-3 or TRBV12-4 to TRBJ2-6, with D unclear. The germline V and J ends were trimmed by 3 bases and 2 bases, with 8 bases remaining between them. The CDR3 runs to 15 residues. The CDR3 DNA sequence: TGTGCCAGCAGTTTGCCCCAGCCTGGGGCCAACGTCCTGACTTTC. It codes for CASSLPQPGANVLTF.

The chain uses TRBV10-3 and TRBJ2-3, with D possibly TRBD1 on 6 matching bases. Trimming shortened V by 0 bases and J by 3 bases, and 10 bases separated the two germline ends. Germline CDR1 is ENHRY and CDR2 is SYGVKD. The CDR3 has 15 residues. The CDR3 nucleotides read TGTGCCATCAGTGAGTCGCGGCAGGGGACAGATACGCAGTATTTT. Its protein product is CAISESRQGTDTQYF.

The chain couples TRBV10-3 to TRBJ2-2, with 8 bases aligning to TRBD2. Trimming at V came to 2 bases and at J to 0 bases, leaving 2 bases not matched to a gene. This CDR3 region has 16 residues. CDR1 and CDR2 (germline): ENHRY, SYGVKD. The CDR3 nucleotides read TGTGCCATCAGTGAGGCGGGGGGCCCGAACACCGGGGAGCTGTTTTTT. Translation gives CAISEAGGPNTGELFF.

In this sample, this clonotype turned up a few times. An end of the junction does not agree with germline; a read error may underlie this. The chain employs TRBV15 and TRBJ1-5; 7 nucleotides agree with TRBD1. The germline V gene encodes CDR1 LNHNV and CDR2 YYDKDF (reference sequence). The CDR3 is made up of 13 amino acids. The CDR3, as DNA: TGTGCCACCAGCAGTCAGGGAAGGGACAGCATTATTTTT. Its translation is CATSSQGRDSIIF.

This rearrangement joins TRBV10-2 to TRBJ2-1, with D perhaps matching TRBD2 (6 bases). The CDR3 has 10 residues. Deletions cut 11 bases from V and 4 bases from J, with 6 bases between. Germline V CDR1 and CDR2: WSHSY, SAAADI. The CDR3, as DNA: TGCGCCGGGGGGTACAATGAGCAGTTCTTC. Protein: CAGGYNEQFF.

Written as DNA, the CDR3 is TGCGCCACCCTAACGGGAGAATCGAACACCGGGGAGCTGTTTTTT. This translates into CATLTGESNTGELFF. The chain links TRBV10-2 to TRBJ2-2; TRBD2 is a possible D gene (6 bases). This CDR3 spans 15 amino acids. V lost 10 bases and J 0 bases, leaving 15 bases between the germline ends. Germline V gene lookup returns CDR1 WSHSY and CDR2 SAAADI.

The chain employs TRBV10-2 and TRBJ1-1, with TRBD1 identical over 9 bases. Germline V CDR1 and CDR2: WSHSY, SAAADI. The J segment lost 4 bases and the V segment lost 3 bases, leaving 6 bases of the junction unmatched. The CDR3 loop spans 15 amino acids. The CDR3 sequence: CASSEPGQGATEAFF. DNA of the CDR3: TGCGCCAGCAGTGAACCGGGACAGGGTGCCACTGAAGCTTTCTTT.

The rearrangement links TRBV6-1 to TRBJ1-2; 8 bases align to TRBD1. Trimming cost V 3 bases and J 7 bases; bases outside gene matches: 7. This CDR3 contains 14 residues. Germline values: CDR1 MNHNS, CDR2 SASEGT. CDR3 DNA sequence: TGTGCCAGCAGTGACCAGACAGGGGCGGCTGGCTACACCTTC. Its translation is CASSDQTGAAGYTF.

V usage is TRBV27 and J usage is TRBJ1-6, with D unresolved. Germline loops: CDR1 MNHEY, CDR2 SMNVEV (reference sequence). There are 15 residues in the CDR3. The V gene lost 5 bases and the J gene lost 8 bases, with 16 bases spanning the gap. This CDR3 is CASSPRTTAYSPLHF. CDR3 bases: TGTGCCAGCAGTCCCCGGACTACCGCCTATTCACCCCTCCACTTT.

V gene TRBV12-3 or TRBV12-4 combines with J gene TRBJ2-7, with 7 bases fitting TRBD1. The CDR3 consists of 13 residues. V lost 4 bases and J lost 3; bases outside the gene matches: 3. CDR3 residues: CASSSTGSYEQYF. The CDR3 nucleotides read TGTGCCAGCAGTTCGACAGGGAGCTACGAGCAGTACTTC.

This sequence joins TRBV7-9 and TRBJ2-4; possible D gene TRBD2, 5 bases. The CDR3 consists of 15 residues. From germline, CDR1 is SEHNR and CDR2 FQNEAQ (reference sequence). Trimming shortened V by 5 bases and J by 6 bases, and 17 bases separated the two germline ends. The CDR3 region is CASSPKRRVGNIQYF. The CDR3 coding sequence is TGTGCCAGCAGCCCCAAGAGGCGGGTAGGAAACATTCAGTACTTC.

This clonotype was seen more than once but under ten times. The J gene is TRBJ1-5, the V gene TRBV12-3 or TRBV12-4; D may be TRBD1 (5 bases). V gave up 2 bases and J gave up 7 bases, with 12 bases separating them. The CDR3 sequence is 14 residues long. The CDR3 loop reads CASSLLQVGQPQHF. DNA of the CDR3: TGTGCCAGCAGTTTACTACAGGTAGGACAGCCCCAGCATTTT.

This chain's CDR3 is CASRPGTGNTGELFF. CDR3 DNA: TGTGCCAGCAGGCCCGGGACAGGGAACACCGGGGAGCTGTTTTTT. This rearrangement joins TRBV11-3 to TRBJ2-2, with 8 bases matching TRBD1. Germline assignment: CDR1 SGHNT and CDR2 YENEEA. The CDR3 sequence is 15 residues long. J gave up 1 base and V 6 bases, and 4 bases lay outside the gene matches. The variable domain in full, completed from reference TRBV11-3 and TRBJ2-2, reads EAGVVQSPRYKIIEKKQPVAFWCNPISGHNTLYWYLQNLGQGPELLIRYENEEAVDDSQLPKDRFSAERLKGVDSTLKIQPAELGDSAVYLCASRPGTGNTGELFFGEGSRLTVL.

V usage is TRBV5-4 and J usage is TRBJ2-5; 13 positions match TRBD2. The junction had 4 bases not matched to a gene; V was cut back by 0 bases and J by 2 bases. The CDR3 consists of 17 residues. Germline V gene data show CDR1 as SGHNT and CDR2 as YYREEE (reference sequence). CDR3 residues: CASSLGLAGGEQETQYF. DNA for the CDR3: TGTGCCAGCAGCTTGGGACTAGCGGGGGGCGAACAAGAGACCCAGTACTTC.

Notes on this clonotype: No conserved phenylalanine or tryptophan is present at the end of the CDR3, so a read error is the likely explanation. This chain uses TRBV7-9 with TRBJ1-1, with 9 bases identical to TRBD1. The germline V gene has CDR1 SEHNR and CDR2 FQNEAQ (reference sequence). This CDR3 is 14 amino acids long. The junction had 9 bases not matched to a gene; V was cut back by 11 bases and J by 2 bases. Here the CDR3 reads CAPGPTGGNTEAFS. The CDR3 DNA is TGTGCCCCCGGTCCGACAGGGGGAAACACTGAAGCTTTCTCT.

The chain links TRBV6-1 to TRBJ1-2, with 8 positions matching TRBD1. This CDR3 is 14 amino acids long. The V segment lost 5 bases and the J segment 4 bases; nucleotides outside the gene matches: 6. Germline V gene lookup returns CDR1 MNHNS and CDR2 SASEGT. The chain's CDR3 is CASSPTDRGYGYTF. The CDR3 bases are TGTGCCAGCAGTCCTACCGACAGGGGCTATGGCTACACCTTC.

The gene calls are TRBV6-5 and TRBJ2-1; perhaps D is TRBD1 or TRBD2 (5 bases each). Germline V CDR1 and CDR2: MNHEY, SVGAGI. CDR3 length equals 14 residues. V was trimmed by 4 bases and J by 7 bases, leaving 14 bases between them. The CDR3 DNA reads as TGTGCCAGCAGTTCCGGGACGACGAGGAATGAGCAGTTCTTC. Its translation: CASSSGTTRNEQFF.

This clonotype appeared a few times. V is TRBV7-8 and J is TRBJ1-2; TRBD1 matches at 10 bases. The V segment lost 4 bases and the J segment 5 bases; nucleotides outside the gene matches: 4. The CDR3 consists of 14 residues. Germline-derived CDR1 and CDR2 are SGHVS and FQNEAQ. CDR3 DNA sequence: TGTGCCAGCAGCTCGGGACAGGGGTCGTATGGCTACACCTTC. This gives the protein CASSSGQGSYGYTF.

This clonotype was seen more than once but under ten times. CDR3 coding DNA: TGCAGTGCCGAGCATGGACAGGGAAACACCATATATTTT. Amino acids: CSAEHGQGNTIYF. The J gene is TRBJ1-3, the V gene TRBV20-1; maybe TRBD1 (6 bases). The CDR3 has 13 residues. Trimming took 6 bases from V and 4 from J, leaving 13 bases between them. Germline CDR1 DFQATT, CDR2 SNEGSKA (reference sequence).